Listed here are 13 T cell receptor beta chains from one sample, sequenced in a study of monozygotic twins with inflammatory bowel disease. TCRdb re-called the 5' RACE reads and shows each CDR3 protein once, DNA omitted. The ten most abundant clones cover 2% to 3% of a sample with under 150,000 distinct CDR3 sequences. The sample consisted of blood. The source is a human donor with ulcerative colitis or Crohn's disease, or a healthy co-twin of an affected twin (not recorded which).

The rearrangement uses TRBV11-3 and TRBJ1-1; without DNA, the TCRdb call of TRBD1 cannot be checked. The CDR3 is 13 residues long. Germline values: CDR1 SGHNT, CDR2 YENEEA. This CDR3 reads CASSPGQGAVAFF.

The gene calls are TRBV7-2 and TRBJ2-6; with no DNA, the TCRdb D assignment of TRBD1 cannot be verified. In germline, CDR1 is SGHTA, CDR2 FQGNSA. The CDR3 runs 16 residues. The CDR3 spells CASSSMGAPGANVLTF. The variable domain in full, with the rest retrieved from reference TRBV7-2 and TRBJ2-6, is GAGVSQSPSNKVTEKGKDVELRCDPISGHTALYWYRQSLGQGLEFLIYFQGNSAPDKSGLPSDRFSAERTGGSVSTLTIQRTQQEDSAVYLCASSSMGAPGANVLTFGAGSRLTVL.

The rearrangement uses TRBV7-8 and TRBJ1-5; TCRdb gives TRBD1 as the D gene, but with no DNA this cannot be confirmed. The CDR3 runs to 15 residues. Germline lookup yields CDR1 SGHVS and CDR2 FQNEAQ. CDR3 region: CASSLTELSNQPQHF. Variable domain in full (rest from reference TRBV7-8 and TRBJ1-5): GAGVSQSPRYKVAKRGQDVALRCDPISGHVSLFWYQQALGQGPEFLTYFQNEAQLDKSGLPSDRFFAERPEGSVSTLKIQRTQQEDSAVYLCASSLTELSNQPQHFGDGTRLSIL.

The chain couples TRBV4-2 to TRBJ1-1; with no DNA, the TCRdb D assignment of TRBD1 cannot be verified. Germline V gene sequence: CDR1 LGHNA, CDR2 YNFKEQ. The CDR3 contains 17 residues. CDR3 amino acids: CASSQPGTGIGVTEAFF.

V usage is TRBV4-3 and J usage is TRBJ1-2; with no DNA, the TCRdb D assignment of TRBD1 cannot be verified. Germline assignment: CDR1 LGHNA and CDR2 YSLEER. The CDR3 covers 12 residues. The CDR3 is CASSQDRVIYTF.

This chain links TRBV10-2 with TRBJ1-4. The CDR3 covers 12 residues. The germline CDR1 and CDR2 sequences are WSHSY and SAAADI. The CDR3 region is CASSEPTNRVFF.

The V gene is TRBV7-9, the J gene TRBJ2-1; without DNA, the TCRdb call of TRBD2 cannot be checked. The CDR3 has 15 residues. Germline CDR1 and CDR2: SEHNR and FQNEAQ (reference sequence). CDR3 sequence: CASSSPGPKWGEQFF. Drawing the rest from reference TRBV7-9 and TRBJ2-1, the complete variable domain is DTGVSQNPRHKITKRGQNVTFRCDPISEHNRLYWYRQTLGQGPEFLTYFQNEAQLEKSRLLSDRFSAERPKGSFSTLEIQRTEQGDSAMYLCASSSPGPKWGEQFFGPGTRLTVL.

The V and J genes are TRBV27 and TRBJ2-1. CDR3 length equals 16 residues. The germline V gene encodes CDR1 MNHEY and CDR2 SMNVEV (reference sequence). The CDR3 here is CASSIRSAVQSNEQFF.

The chain carries TRBV29-1 and TRBJ1-4; the TCRdb call, TRBD1, lacks DNA for checking. The CDR3 runs 14 residues. Germline V gene sequence: CDR1 SQVTM, CDR2 ANQGSEA. The CDR3 loop is CSVGFRGGDEKLFF.

The chain recombines TRBV20-1 with TRBJ2-5. This CDR3 has 13 amino acids. The germline V gene encodes CDR1 DFQATT and CDR2 SNEGSKA (reference sequence). The CDR3 sequence is CSAQTGSMKTQYF.

This chain connects TRBV7-2 to TRBJ2-5. This CDR3 region has 13 residues. CDR1 SGHTA and CDR2 FQGNSA come from the germline V gene. CDR3 sequence reads: CASSTGIQETQYF. Supplemented by reference TRBV7-2 and TRBJ2-5, the full variable domain reads GAGVSQSPSNKVTEKGKDVELRCDPISGHTALYWYRQSLGQGLEFLIYFQGNSAPDKSGLPSDRFSAERTGGSVSTLTIQRTQQEDSAVYLCASSTGIQETQYFGPGTRLLVL.

This chain uses TRBV20-1 with TRBJ2-5; with no DNA, the TCRdb D assignment of TRBD1 cannot be verified. CDR3 length equals 14 residues. Germline lookup yields CDR1 DFQATT and CDR2 SNEGSKA (reference sequence). This chain's CDR3 is CSARETGIEGPQYF.

The chain uses TRBV7-3 and TRBJ1-4. Germline-derived CDR1 and CDR2 are SGHTA and FQGTGA. CDR3 size: 13 residues. The CDR3 protein is CASSANHGEKLFF.